These 7 T cell receptor beta chains came from one sample sequenced in a study of blood T cell repertoires in COVID-19. Using immunoSEQ multiplex PCR, the repertoire was profiled, and TCRdb retains in-frame clones only, with some absent. Of about 50,000 clones listed, around 80% were seen once; the top ten hold about 6.1%. Sequenced: PBMCs or T cells enriched from blood (not recorded which). The receptors shown here come from a woman aged 45-60 years with acute COVID-19.

The genes are TRBV5-6 and TRBJ1-5; D remains ambiguous. The CDR3 loop spans 14 amino acids. Per the germline V gene, CDR1 is SGHDT and CDR2 is YYEEEE. V shed 5 bases and J shed 2 bases, with 11 bases lying between them. In DNA form, the CDR3 reads TGTGCCAGCAGTCGATACAGTGGCAATCAGCCCCAGCATTTT. This sequence encodes CASSRYSGNQPQHF.

V usage is TRBV7-2 and J usage is TRBJ2-3, with 8 bases matching TRBD2. The CDR3 totals 15 residues. The trim removed 4 bases at V and 3 bases at J, leaving 6 bases unmatched. Germline V gives CDR1 SGHTA, CDR2 FQGNSA. The CDR3 sequence: CASSSFTSGTDTQYF. CDR3 bases: TGTGCCAGCAGCTCGTTCACTAGCGGAACAGATACGCAGTATTTT. Complete variable domain (other parts from reference TRBV7-2 and TRBJ2-3): GAGVSQSPSNKVTEKGKDVELRCDPISGHTALYWYRQSLGQGLEFLIYFQGNSAPDKSGLPSDRFSAERTGGSVSTLTIQRTQQEDSAVYLCASSSFTSGTDTQYFGPGTRLTVL.

The rearrangement joins TRBV6-4 to TRBJ2-1, with 10 positions matching TRBD2. Germline CDR1 MRHNA, CDR2 SNTAGT. There are 15 residues in the CDR3. V was pared by 6 bases and J by 5 bases, with 7 bases of the junction left unmatched. CDR3 protein: CASSPIAGGNNEQFF. The CDR3 DNA reads as TGTGCCAGCAGCCCCATAGCGGGGGGTAACAATGAGCAGTTCTTC.

The chain has TRBV2 and TRBJ2-5; D not resolved. This CDR3 has 12 residues. The germline V gene has CDR1 SNHLY and CDR2 FYNNEI. The V and J ends lost 6 bases and 1 base respectively, with 6 bases between them. This CDR3 reads CASSLLQETQYF. The CDR3 region has the DNA TGTGCCAGCAGCCTCCTCCAAGAGACCCAGTACTTC.

The rearrangement uses TRBV2 and TRBJ1-5, with D perhaps TRBD1 (5 bases). V lost 10 bases and J 4 bases, leaving 14 bases between the germline ends. Germline CDR1 and CDR2: SNHLY and FYNNEI. The CDR3 covers 13 residues. CDR3 region: CATSRARNQPQHF. CDR3 in DNA: TGTGCCACCTCCAGGGCAAGGAATCAGCCCCAGCATTTT.

This chain uses TRBV6-5 with TRBJ1-2; TRBD1 agrees at 8 bases. V was clipped by 2 bases and J by 4 bases; unmatched bases: 3. The CDR3 is made up of 14 amino acids. CDR1 and CDR2 (germline): MNHEY, SVGAGI. The CDR3 loop reads CASSYNRGSYGYTF. Written as DNA, the CDR3 is TGTGCCAGCAGTTACAACAGGGGGAGCTATGGCTACACCTTC.

V and J are TRBV6-6 and TRBJ2-7; maybe TRBD1 (5 bases). The germline gives CDR1 MNHNY, CDR2 SVGAGI (reference sequence). Trimming pared 7 bases from V and 4 bases from J, leaving 17 bases between. The CDR3 contains 14 residues. The CDR3 region is CASNIVDKAYEQYF. The CDR3 nucleotides are TGTGCCAGCAACATTGTGGACAAGGCTTACGAGCAGTACTTC.